The following is a T cell receptor (beta chain) sequence with its context. This specimen belongs to a study of blood T cell repertoires in COVID-19. V lost 0 bases and J lost 4; bases outside the gene matches: 3. This CDR3 has 16 residues. Looked up from germline, CDR1 is LNHNV and CDR2 is YYDKDF (reference sequence). Some clones are missing from TCRdb's copy, which holds only in-frame ones; the method was immunoSEQ multiplex PCR. The sample lists 300,000 to 400,000 clones; about nine tenths were seen once. The sequencing input was peripheral blood. The rearrangement joins TRBV15 to TRBJ2-3; 11 bases agree with TRBD1. This receptor was identified in a young man with COVID-19, enrolled during active disease. CDR3: CATSRDGTGGADTQYF. The CDR3 nucleotides are TGTGCCACCAGCAGAGACGGGACAGGGGGGGCAGATACGCAGTATTTT.